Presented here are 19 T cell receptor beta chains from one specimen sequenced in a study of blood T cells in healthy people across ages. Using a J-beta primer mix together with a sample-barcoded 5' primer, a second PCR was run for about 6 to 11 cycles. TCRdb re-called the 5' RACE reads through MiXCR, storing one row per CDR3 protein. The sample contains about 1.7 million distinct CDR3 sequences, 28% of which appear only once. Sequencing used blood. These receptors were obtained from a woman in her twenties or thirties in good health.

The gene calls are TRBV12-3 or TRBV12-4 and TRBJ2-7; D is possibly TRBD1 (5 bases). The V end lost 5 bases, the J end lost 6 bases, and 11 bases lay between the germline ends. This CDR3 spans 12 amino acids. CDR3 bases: TGTGCCAGCAGTCGGACATCAAGCGAGCAGTACTTC. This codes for CASSRTSSEQYF.

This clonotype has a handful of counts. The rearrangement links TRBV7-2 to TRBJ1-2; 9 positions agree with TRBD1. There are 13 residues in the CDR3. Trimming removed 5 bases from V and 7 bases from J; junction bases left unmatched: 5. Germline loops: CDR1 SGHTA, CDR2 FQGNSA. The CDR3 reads CASSIIQGAGYTF. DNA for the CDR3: TGTGCCAGCAGCATAATACAGGGGGCTGGCTACACCTTC.

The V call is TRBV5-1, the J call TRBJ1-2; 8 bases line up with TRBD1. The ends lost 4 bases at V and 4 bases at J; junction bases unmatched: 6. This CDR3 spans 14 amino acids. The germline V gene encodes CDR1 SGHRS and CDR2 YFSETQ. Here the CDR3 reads CASSETGDFYGYTF. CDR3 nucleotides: TGCGCCAGCAGCGAGACAGGGGATTTCTATGGCTACACCTTC.

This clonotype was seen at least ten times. The CDR3 DNA reads as TGTGCCAGCAGCCTGGGGACGGTGAACTATGGCTACACCTTC. Translated: CASSLGTVNYGYTF. The chain uses TRBV3-1 and TRBJ1-2, with D perhaps TRBD1 (5 bases). The CDR3 sequence is 14 residues long. Germline V gene data show CDR1 as LGHDT and CDR2 as YNNKEL (reference sequence). The ends were cut back, 4 bases at V and 2 bases at J, with 11 bases in the middle. Supplemented by reference TRBV3-1 and TRBJ1-2, the full variable domain reads DTAVSQTPKYLVTQMGNDKSIKCEQNLGHDTMYWYKQDSKKFLKIMFSYNNKELIINETVPNRFSPKSPDKAHLNLHINSLELGDSAVYFCASSLGTVNYGYTFGSGTRLTVV.

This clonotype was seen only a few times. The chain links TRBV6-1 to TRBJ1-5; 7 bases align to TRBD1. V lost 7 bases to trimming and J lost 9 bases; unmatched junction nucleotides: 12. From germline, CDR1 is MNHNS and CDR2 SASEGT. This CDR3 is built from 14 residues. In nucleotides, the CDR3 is TGTGCCAGCAACAACCGCGGACAGGCACTGCCCCAGCATTTT. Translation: CASNNRGQALPQHF.

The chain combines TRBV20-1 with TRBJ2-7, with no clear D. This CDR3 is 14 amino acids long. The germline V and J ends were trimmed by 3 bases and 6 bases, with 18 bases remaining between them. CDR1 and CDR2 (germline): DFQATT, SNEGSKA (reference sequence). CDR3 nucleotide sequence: TGCAGTGCTAGTATTAGGGCCCGTTGGGGCGAGCAGTACTTC. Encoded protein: CSASIRARWGEQYF.

CDR3 bases: TGTGCCAGCAGCTTAACAGAGTTGACAGATACGCAGTATTTT. This gives the protein CASSLTELTDTQYF. This rearrangement joins TRBV11-2 to TRBJ2-3, with D unresolved. The CDR3 runs to 14 residues. The germline V and J ends were trimmed by 2 bases and 3 bases, with 9 bases remaining between them. Germline V gives CDR1 SGHAT, CDR2 FQNNGV.

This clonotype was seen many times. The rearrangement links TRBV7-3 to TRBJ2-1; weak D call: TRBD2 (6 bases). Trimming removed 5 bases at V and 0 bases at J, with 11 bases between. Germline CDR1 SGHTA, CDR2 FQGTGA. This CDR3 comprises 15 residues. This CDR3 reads CASSPSGYSYNEQFF. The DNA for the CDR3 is TGTGCCAGCAGCCCGAGCGGGTACTCCTACAATGAGCAGTTCTTC.

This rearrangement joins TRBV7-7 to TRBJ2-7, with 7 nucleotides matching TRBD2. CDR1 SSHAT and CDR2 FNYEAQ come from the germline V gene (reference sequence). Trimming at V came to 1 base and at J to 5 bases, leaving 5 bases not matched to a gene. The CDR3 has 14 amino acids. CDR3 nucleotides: TGTGCCAGCAGCTTAGAACGCGGGAGTAACGAGCAGTACTTC. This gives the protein CASSLERGSNEQYF.

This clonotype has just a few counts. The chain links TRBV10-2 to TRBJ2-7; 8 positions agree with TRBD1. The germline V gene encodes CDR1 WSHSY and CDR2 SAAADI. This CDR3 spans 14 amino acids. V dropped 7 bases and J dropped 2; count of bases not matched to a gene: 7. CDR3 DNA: TGCGCCAGCAACGGACAGGGTCCAGCCTACGAGCAGTACTTC. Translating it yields CASNGQGPAYEQYF.

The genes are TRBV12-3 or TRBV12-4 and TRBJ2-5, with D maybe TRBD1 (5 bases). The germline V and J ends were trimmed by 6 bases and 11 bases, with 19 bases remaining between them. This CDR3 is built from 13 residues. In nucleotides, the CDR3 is TGTGCCAGCAGCCACCGCGAGTTAGGGGCGCAGTACTTC. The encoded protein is CASSHRELGAQYF.

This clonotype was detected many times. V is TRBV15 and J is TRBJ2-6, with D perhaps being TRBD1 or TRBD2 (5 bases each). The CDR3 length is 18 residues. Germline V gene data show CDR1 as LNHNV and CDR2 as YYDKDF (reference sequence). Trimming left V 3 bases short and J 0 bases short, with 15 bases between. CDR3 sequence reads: CATSSSGAFFSGANVLTF. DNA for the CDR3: TGTGCCACCAGCAGTTCCGGGGCGTTCTTCTCTGGGGCCAACGTCCTGACTTTC.

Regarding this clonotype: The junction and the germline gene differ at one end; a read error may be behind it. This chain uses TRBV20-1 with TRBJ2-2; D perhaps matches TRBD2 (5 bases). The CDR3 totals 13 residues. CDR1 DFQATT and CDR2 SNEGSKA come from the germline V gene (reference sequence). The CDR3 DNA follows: TGCAGTGCTAGGGTCCGATACACCGGGGAGCGGTTTTTT. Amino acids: CSARVRYTGERFF.

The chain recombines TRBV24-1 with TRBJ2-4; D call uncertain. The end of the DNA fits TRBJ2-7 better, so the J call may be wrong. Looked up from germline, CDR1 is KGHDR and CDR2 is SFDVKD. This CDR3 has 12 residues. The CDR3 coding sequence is TGTGCCACCAGTTCTCCAGAGGACGAGCAGTACTTC. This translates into CATSSPEDEQYF.

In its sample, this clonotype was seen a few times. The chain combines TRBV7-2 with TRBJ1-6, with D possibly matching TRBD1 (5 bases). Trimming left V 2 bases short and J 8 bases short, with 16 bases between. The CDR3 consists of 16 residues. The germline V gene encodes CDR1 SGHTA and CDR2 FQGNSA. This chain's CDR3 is CASSLLTGTGDSPLHF. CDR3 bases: TGTGCCAGCAGCTTACTGACCGGGACGGGGGATTCACCCCTCCACTTT.

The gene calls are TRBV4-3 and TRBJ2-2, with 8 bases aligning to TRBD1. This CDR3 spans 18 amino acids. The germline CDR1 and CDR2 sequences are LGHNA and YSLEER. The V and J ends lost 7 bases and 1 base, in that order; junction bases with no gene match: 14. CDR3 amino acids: CASNRLATGAGNTGELFF. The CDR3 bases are TGCGCCAGCAACCGACTTGCGACAGGGGCTGGGAACACCGGGGAGCTGTTTTTT.

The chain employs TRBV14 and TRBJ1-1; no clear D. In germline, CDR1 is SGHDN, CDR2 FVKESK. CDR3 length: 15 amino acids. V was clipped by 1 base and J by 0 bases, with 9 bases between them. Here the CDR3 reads CASSQVGPMNTEAFF. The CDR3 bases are TGTGCCAGCAGCCAAGTGGGCCCGATGAACACTGAAGCTTTCTTT.

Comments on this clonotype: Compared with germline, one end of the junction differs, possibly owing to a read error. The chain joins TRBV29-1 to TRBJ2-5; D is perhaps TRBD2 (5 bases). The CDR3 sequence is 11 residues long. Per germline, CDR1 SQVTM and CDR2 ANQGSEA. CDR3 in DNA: TGTAGCGTTGCAAATCGGCATGAGCAGTACTTC. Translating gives CSVANRHEQYF.

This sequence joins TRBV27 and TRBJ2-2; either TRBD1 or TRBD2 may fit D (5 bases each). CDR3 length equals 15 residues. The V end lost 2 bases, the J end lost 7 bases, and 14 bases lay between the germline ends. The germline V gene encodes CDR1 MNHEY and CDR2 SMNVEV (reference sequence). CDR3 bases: TGTGCCAGCAGTTTAACCCCGTGGGGGTACGGGGAGCTGTTTTTT. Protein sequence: CASSLTPWGYGELFF.